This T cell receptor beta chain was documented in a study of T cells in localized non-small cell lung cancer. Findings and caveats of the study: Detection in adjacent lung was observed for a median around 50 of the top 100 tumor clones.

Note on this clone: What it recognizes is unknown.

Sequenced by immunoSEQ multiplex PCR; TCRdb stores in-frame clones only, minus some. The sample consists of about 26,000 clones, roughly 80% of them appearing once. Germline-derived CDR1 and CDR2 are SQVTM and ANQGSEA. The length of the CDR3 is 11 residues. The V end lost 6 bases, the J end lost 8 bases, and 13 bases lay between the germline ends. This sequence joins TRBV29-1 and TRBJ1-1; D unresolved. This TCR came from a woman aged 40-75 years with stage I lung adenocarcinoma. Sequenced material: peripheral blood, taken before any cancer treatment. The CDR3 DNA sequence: TGCAGCGTGCCCGGGCCAACGGAAGCTTTCTTT. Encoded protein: CSVPGPTEAFF.